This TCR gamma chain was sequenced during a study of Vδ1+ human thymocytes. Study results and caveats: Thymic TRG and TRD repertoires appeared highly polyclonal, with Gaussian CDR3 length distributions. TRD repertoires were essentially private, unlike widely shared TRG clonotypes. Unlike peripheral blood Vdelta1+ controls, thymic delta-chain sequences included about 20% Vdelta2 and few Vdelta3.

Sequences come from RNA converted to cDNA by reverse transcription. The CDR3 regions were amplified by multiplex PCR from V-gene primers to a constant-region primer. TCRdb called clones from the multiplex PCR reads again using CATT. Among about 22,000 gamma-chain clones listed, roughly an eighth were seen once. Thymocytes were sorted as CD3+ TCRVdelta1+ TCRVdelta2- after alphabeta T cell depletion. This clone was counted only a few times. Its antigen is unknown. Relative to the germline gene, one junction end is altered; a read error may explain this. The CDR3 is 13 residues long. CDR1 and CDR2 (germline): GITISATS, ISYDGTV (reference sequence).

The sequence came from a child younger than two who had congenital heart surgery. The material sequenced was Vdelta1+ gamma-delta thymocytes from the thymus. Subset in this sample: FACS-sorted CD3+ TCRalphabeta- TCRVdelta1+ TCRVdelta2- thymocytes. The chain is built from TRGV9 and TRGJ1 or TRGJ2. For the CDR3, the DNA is TGTGCCTTGCGGGAGGTGGGGAATTATAAGAAACTCTTT. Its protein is CALREVGNYKKLF.